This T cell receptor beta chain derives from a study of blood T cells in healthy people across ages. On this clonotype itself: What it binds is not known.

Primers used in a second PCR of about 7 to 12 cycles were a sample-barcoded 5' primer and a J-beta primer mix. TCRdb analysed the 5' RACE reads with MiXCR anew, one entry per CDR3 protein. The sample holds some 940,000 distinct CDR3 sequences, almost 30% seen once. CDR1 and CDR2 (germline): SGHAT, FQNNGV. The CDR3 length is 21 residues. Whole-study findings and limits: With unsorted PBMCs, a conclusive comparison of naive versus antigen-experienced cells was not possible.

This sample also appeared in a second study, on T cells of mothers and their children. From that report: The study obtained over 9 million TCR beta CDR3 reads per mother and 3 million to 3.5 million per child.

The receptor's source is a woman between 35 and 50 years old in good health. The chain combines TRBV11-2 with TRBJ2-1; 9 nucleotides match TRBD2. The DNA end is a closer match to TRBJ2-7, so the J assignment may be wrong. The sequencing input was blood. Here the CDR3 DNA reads TGTGCCAGCAGCTCCCCTCGGGGAGGGACTAGCCCGAGCAGCTCCTACAATGAGCAGTACTTC. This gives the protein CASSSPRGGTSPSSSYNEQYF.